This record looks at one T cell receptor (beta chain) sequence and its context. TCRdb processed the 5' RACE reads anew with MiXCR; each CDR3 protein has one entry. This table holds almost 150 distinct CDR3 sequences, roughly 90% found once. The data derive from a study of identical twins. Germline lookup yields CDR1 SGHVS and CDR2 FNYEAQ. V shed 5 bases, J shed 5 bases, and the junction held 18 bases outside the gene matches. The CDR3 contains 18 residues. What was sequenced was PBMCs. The chain links TRBV7-6 to TRBJ2-3; the match to TRBD2 covers 8 bases. This clonotype was sampled from a woman between 18 and 30 years old in good health. This table probably holds off-target reads from a library built for another chain. CDR3 amino acids: CASSPTPPPGGVRDTQYF. Written as DNA, the CDR3 is TGTGCCAGCAGCCCGACCCCCCCCCCGGGAGGGGTGAGAGATACGCAGTATTTT. The entire variable domain, with the rest obtained from reference TRBV7-6 and TRBJ2-3, is as follows: GAGVSQSPRYKVTKRGQDVALRCDPISGHVSLYWYRQALGQGPEFLTYFNYEAQQDKSGLPNDRFSAERPEGSISTLTIQRTEQRDSAMYRCASSPTPPPGGVRDTQYFGPGTRLTVL.